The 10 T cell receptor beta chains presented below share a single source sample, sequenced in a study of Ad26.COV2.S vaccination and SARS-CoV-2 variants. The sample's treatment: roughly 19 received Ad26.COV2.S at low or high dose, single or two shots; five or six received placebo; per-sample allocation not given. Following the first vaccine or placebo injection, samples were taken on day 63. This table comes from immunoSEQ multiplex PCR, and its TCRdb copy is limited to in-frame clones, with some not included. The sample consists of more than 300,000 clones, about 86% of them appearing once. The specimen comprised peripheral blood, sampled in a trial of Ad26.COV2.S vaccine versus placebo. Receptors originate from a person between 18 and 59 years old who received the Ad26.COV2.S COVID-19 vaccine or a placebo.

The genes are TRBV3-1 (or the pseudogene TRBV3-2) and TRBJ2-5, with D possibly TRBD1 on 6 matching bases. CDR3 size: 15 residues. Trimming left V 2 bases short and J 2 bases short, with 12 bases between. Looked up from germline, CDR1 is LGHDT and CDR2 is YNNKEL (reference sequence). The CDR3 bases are TGTGCCAGCAGCCAACCTTCCAGGGGTCAAGAGACCCAGTACTTC. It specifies CASSQPSRGQETQYF.

The CDR3 sequence: CASSPPAGGKYEQYF. CDR3 DNA sequence: TGTGCCAGCTCACCACCGGCAGGGGGCAAGTACGAGCAGTACTTC. V usage is TRBV18 and J usage is TRBJ2-7, with TRBD1 matching over 8 bases. CDR1 and CDR2 (germline): KGHSH, LQKENI. V trimming: 0 bases; J trimming: 4 bases; junction bases outside the gene matches: 5. This CDR3 comprises 15 residues. Filled out from reference TRBV18 and TRBJ2-7, the complete variable domain reads NAGVMQNPRHLVRRRGQEARLRCSPMKGHSHVYWYRQLPEEGLKFMVYLQKENIIDESGMPKERFSAEFPKEGPSILRIQQVVRGDSAAYFCASSPPAGGKYEQYFGPGTRLTVT.

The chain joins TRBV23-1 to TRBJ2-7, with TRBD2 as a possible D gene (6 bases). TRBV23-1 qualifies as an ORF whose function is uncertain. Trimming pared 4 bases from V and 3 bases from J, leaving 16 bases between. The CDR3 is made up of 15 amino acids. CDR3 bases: TGCGCCAGCAGTCGTTTGGGGGGAGAAAACTACGAGCAGTACTTC. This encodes CASSRLGGENYEQYF.

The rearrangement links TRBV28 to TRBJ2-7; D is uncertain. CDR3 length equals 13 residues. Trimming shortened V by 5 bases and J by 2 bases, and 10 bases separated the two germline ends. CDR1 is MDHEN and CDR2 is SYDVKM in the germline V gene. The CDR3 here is CASSDPGAYEQYF. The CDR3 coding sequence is TGTGCCAGCAGTGACCCCGGAGCCTACGAGCAGTACTTC.

CDR3 protein: CAISENGGSNQPQHF. The CDR3 bases are TGTGCCATCAGTGAGAATGGGGGTAGCAATCAGCCCCAGCATTTT. This chain connects TRBV10-3 to TRBJ1-5; tentatively, D is TRBD1 (5 bases). The CDR3 runs 15 residues. Per the germline V gene, CDR1 is ENHRY and CDR2 is SYGVKD. Trimming took 2 bases from V and 0 from J, leaving 8 bases between them.

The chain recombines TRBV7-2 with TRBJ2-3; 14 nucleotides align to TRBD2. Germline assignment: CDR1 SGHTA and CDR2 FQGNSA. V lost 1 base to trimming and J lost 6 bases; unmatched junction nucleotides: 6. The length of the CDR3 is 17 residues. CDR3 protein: CASSLGLAGGPGDTQYF. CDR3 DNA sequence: TGTGCCAGCAGCTTAGGACTAGCGGGAGGGCCAGGGGATACGCAGTATTTT.

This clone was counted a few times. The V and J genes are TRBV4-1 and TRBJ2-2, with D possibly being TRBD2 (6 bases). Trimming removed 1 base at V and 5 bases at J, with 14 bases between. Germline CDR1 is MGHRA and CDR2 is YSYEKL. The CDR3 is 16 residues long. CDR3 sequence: CASSQGPQEGTGELFF. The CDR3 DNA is TGCGCCAGCAGCCAAGGTCCGCAGGAGGGGACCGGGGAGCTGTTTTTT.

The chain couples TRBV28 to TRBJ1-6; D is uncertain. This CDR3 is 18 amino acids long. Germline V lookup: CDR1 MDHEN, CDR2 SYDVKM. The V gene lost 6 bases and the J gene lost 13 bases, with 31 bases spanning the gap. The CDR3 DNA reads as TGTGCCAGCAGACTTAGGGTGGGCAGCTTTAGGAGGATGTCGCCCCTCCACTTT. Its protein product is CASRLRVGSFRRMSPLHF.

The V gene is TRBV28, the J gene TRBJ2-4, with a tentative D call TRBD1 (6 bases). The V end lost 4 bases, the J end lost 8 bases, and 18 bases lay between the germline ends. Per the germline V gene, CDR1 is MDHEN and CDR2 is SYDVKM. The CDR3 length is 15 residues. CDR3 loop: CASSYFGTRNDIQYF. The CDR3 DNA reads TGTGCCAGCAGTTATTTTGGGACACGTAACGACATTCAGTACTTC.

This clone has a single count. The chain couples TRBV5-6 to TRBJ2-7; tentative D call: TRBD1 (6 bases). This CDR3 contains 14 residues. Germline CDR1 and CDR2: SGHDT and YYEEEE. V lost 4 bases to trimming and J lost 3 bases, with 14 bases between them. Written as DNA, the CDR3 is TGTGCCAGCAGCCTTGGACAGCTAAGCTACGAGCAGTACTTC. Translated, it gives CASSLGQLSYEQYF.